This TCR beta chain appears in the sequencing data of a study of CD8+CD57+ T cells in acquired aplastic anemia (dated by TCRdb to 2016 to 2019). Study-wide context: A mean of approximately 3 ug of DNA, ranging from roughly 0.19 to 27.4 ug, was extracted from sorted CD4+ and CD8+ cells. CD8+CD57+ expansion was defined as frequency above the mean frequency observed in healthy subjects.

Genomic DNA served as template for TCR beta VDJ combination and CDR3 sequence profiling. An Illumina HiSeq 2000 was the platform used for TCR repertoire sequencing. On the authors' methods: TRBV/TRBJ rearrangement plots, CDR3 size and DJ length profiles, and Simpson's diversity index were used to assess repertoires. The immunodominant clone was defined as the most abundant DNA sequence in deep sequencing data. CDR3 amino acid sequences were screened for sharing across subjects and were compared with published repertoires and the VDJdb database. In TCRdb, the public reads were trimmed at Q25 with fastp and aligned with MiXCR, with productive beta chains retained. Here each entry gathers all rows of one CDR3 protein and keeps the most common genes and DNA. These V and J calls originate from TCRdb's pipeline instead of the authors' own analysis. The sample records over 250,000 distinct CDR3 sequences, 50% to 65% of which are singletons. Approximately 1.2% of the sample lies in the top ten.

Expansion of CD8+CD57+ cells had been shown by flow cytometry in the patients chosen for sequencing. All patients had severe acquired aplastic anemia diagnosed by International Study of Aplastic Anemia and Agranulocytosis and Camitta criteria. At the time blood was sampled, none of the patients had received any therapy. The study deep-sequenced TCR repertoires of sorted CD4+ and CD8+ blood T cells from severe aplastic anemia patients and healthy subjects. Patients were enrolled in the USA under clinicaltrials.gov protocols 00001620, 01623167, 00001397, 00071045, 00081523 and 00961064. Ficoll-Paque density gradient centrifugation was used to isolate peripheral blood mononuclear cells. Before DNA extraction, CD4+ and CD8+ T cells were sorted by FACS or by magnetic beads. Concerning this clonotype itself: Its antigen specificity is not known. Base qualities are not recorded, but no much larger clone differs from it by a single base.

Counted from cysteine to phenylalanine, this CDR3 has 17 amino acids. Here the CDR3 DNA is all that survives: 51 bases in frame from base 1. Relative to germline, V is 5 bases shorter and J is 10 bases shorter, with 24 bases between their ends. The germline V gene encodes CDR1 LNHDA and CDR2 SQIVND (reference sequence). Findings and caveats that apply to the study as a whole: Between patients and healthy controls, no significant difference in CD8+ Simpson's diversity was found (P=0.060). Around 28 CD8+ CDR3 sequences were found to be shared between patients and controls, but these sequences appeared to be highly expressed in patients and within the immunodominant clones of the patients.

The V gene is TRBV19 and the J gene is TRBJ1-6, and the D gene may be TRBD1, 6 bases matching. This clonotype originated in a human donor with aplastic anemia. The specimen was sorted CD4+, CD8+, or CD8+CD57+ T cells (not recorded which) from PBMCs. Here is the DNA: TGTGCCAGTAGTTCACTCGTCGGGGGGGCAAAGGGCTCACCCCTCCACTTT. Translation gives CASSSLVGGAKGSPLHF.